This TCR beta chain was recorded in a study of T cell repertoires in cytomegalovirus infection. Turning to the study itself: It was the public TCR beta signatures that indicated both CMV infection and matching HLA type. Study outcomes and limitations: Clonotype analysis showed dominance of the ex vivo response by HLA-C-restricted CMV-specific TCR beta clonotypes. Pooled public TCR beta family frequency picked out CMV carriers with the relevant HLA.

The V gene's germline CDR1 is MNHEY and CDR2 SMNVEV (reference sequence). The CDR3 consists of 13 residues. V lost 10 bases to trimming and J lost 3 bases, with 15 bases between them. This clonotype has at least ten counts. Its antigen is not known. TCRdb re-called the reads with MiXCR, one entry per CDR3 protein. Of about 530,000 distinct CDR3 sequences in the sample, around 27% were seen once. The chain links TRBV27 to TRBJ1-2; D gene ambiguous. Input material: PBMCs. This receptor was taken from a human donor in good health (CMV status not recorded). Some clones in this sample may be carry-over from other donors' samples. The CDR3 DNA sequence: TGTGCCACCTCACCGTCCTTGGACTATGGCTACACCTTC. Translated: CATSPSLDYGYTF.